Following are 5 T cell receptor beta chains from one sample sequenced in a study of cytomegalovirus exposure and HLA in healthy donors. Generated by immunoSEQ multiplex PCR, the TCRdb table keeps only in-frame clones and is missing some. The data hold more than 95,000 clones, with roughly 86% observed a single time. Sequencing used PBMCs. The receptors come from a man in his late teens or twenties in good health and CMV-seronegative.

This clone is a singleton in its sample. J is TRBJ2-5 and V is TRBV1; TRBD2 is the table's D call, not checked against the DNA. TRBV1 is listed as a pseudogene. The CDR3 has 13 amino acids. The CDR3 DNA reads TGCACCAGCAGCCAACGACTGCAAGAGACCCAGTACTTC. Translated: CTSSQRLQETQYF.

The J gene is TRBJ1-3, the V gene TRBV29-1; D ambiguous. Trimming removed 6 bases from V and 0 bases from J, with 3 bases in between. Germline loops: CDR1 SQVTM, CDR2 ANQGSEA. This CDR3 contains 11 residues. The DNA of the CDR3 is TGCAGCGTCAACTCTGGAAACACCATATATTTT. This codes for CSVNSGNTIYF.

This clone was seen once. The chain links TRBV7-2 to TRBJ2-7; D not certain. CDR1 and CDR2 (germline): SGHTA, FQGNSA. Trimming removed 2 bases at V and 1 base at J, with 9 bases between. The CDR3 length is 14 residues. CDR3 sequence: CASSLPHMSYEQYF. As DNA, the CDR3 is TGTGCCAGCAGCTTACCCCACATGTCCTACGAGCAGTACTTC.

This clone was detected only a few times. This sequence joins TRBV10-1 and TRBJ2-2; 7 nucleotides match TRBD1. This CDR3 spans 14 amino acids. Trimming cost V 6 bases and J 7 bases; bases outside gene matches: 8. CDR1 and CDR2 (germline): WNHNN, SYGVQD (reference sequence). In nucleotides, the CDR3 is TGCGCCAGCAGAAGAGACAGGGCGGGCGGGGAGCTGTTTTTT. It is translated as CASRRDRAGGELFF.

The V gene is TRBV5-4, the J gene TRBJ2-5, with 9 bases aligning to TRBD2. Germline values: CDR1 SGHNT, CDR2 YYREEE (reference sequence). The ends lost 1 base at V and 5 bases at J; junction bases unmatched: 6. The CDR3 consists of 15 residues. CDR3 in DNA: TGTGCCAGCAGCTTGACCGCGGGGGGGACGGAGACCCAGTACTTC. Translated, it gives CASSLTAGGTETQYF.